Following are 29 T cell receptor beta chains from one sample sequenced in a study of blood T cell repertoires in COVID-19. Clones were sequenced by immunoSEQ multiplex PCR, and TCRdb holds only the in-frame ones, with some missing. The sample includes about 150,000 clones, nearly 80% of them seen just once. Sample: peripheral blood. The source of these receptors is a man older than 75 with acute or convalescent COVID-19.

J is TRBJ1-1 and V is TRBV12-3 or TRBV12-4, with TRBD1 as a possible D gene (5 bases). The germline V and J ends were trimmed by 5 bases and 4 bases, with 11 bases remaining between them. The CDR3 covers 13 residues. CDR3 region: CASSADSRTEAFF. CDR3 coding DNA: TGTGCCAGCAGTGCCGACAGTCGCACTGAAGCTTTCTTT.

V and J are TRBV4-3 and TRBJ2-1; 12 bases agree with TRBD1. V gave up 3 bases and J gave up 12 bases; unmatched junction bases: 9. The CDR3 sequence is 15 residues long. Germline V CDR1 and CDR2: LGHNA, YSLEER. The CDR3 bases are TGCGCCAGCAGCCAGACGGGACAGGGGGCCCTACGGCAGTTCTTC. Amino acid sequence: CASSQTGQGALRQFF.

Concerning this clone itself: Additional DNA sequences in this sample encode the identical CDR3. The chain recombines TRBV5-1 with TRBJ2-1, with a tentative D call TRBD1 (6 bases). The germline CDR1 and CDR2 sequences are SGHRS and YFSETQ. V lost 0 bases and J lost 5, with 9 bases in between. The CDR3 length is 14 residues. In DNA, the CDR3 is TGCGCCAGCAGCTTGGGGACAGCGAACAATGAGCAGTTCTTC. This gives the protein CASSLGTANNEQFF.

V and J are TRBV6-1 and TRBJ1-1; perhaps TRBD1 as D (6 bases). V was pared by 2 bases and J by 7 bases, with 14 bases between. This CDR3 is built from 14 residues. Germline-derived CDR1 and CDR2 are MNHNS and SASEGT. The CDR3 bases are TGTGCCAGCAGTGAACAGGGGTCGAGCGTTGAAGCTTTCTTT. Translated: CASSEQGSSVEAFF.

The rearrangement links TRBV10-1 to TRBJ1-6; 10 nucleotides agree with TRBD1. The CDR3 covers 15 residues. J lost 10 bases, V lost 0 bases, and 3 bases had no gene match. Germline lookup yields CDR1 WNHNN and CDR2 SYGVQD (reference sequence). The CDR3, as DNA: TGCGCCAGCAGTGAGTCCCGGACAGGGGGATCACCCCTCCACTTT. This translates into CASSESRTGGSPLHF.

The CDR3 spells CASSSPTEDEQFF. As DNA, the CDR3 is TGTGCCAGCAGCTCCCCAACGGAGGATGAGCAGTTCTTC. The J gene is TRBJ2-1, the V gene TRBV21-1; no DNA check was done on the table's D call, TRBD2. TRBV21-1 is recorded as a pseudogene. This CDR3 has 13 amino acids.

This sequence joins TRBV24-1 and TRBJ1-2, with D possibly TRBD1 on 5 matching bases. Between the trimmed V and J ends, which lost 3 bases and 2 bases, there was a span of 15 bases. CDR1 is KGHDR and CDR2 is SFDVKD in the germline V gene. This CDR3 contains 16 residues. CDR3 bases: TGTGCCACCAGTGATCCCTCCGGGGGAGGGAACTATGGCTACACCTTC. Translated: CATSDPSGGGNYGYTF.

The chain couples TRBV6-5 to TRBJ1-2; TRBD1 is a possible D gene (6 bases). Germline CDR1 reads MNHEY; CDR2 reads SVGAGI. The CDR3 contains 12 residues. V lost 5 bases and J 8 bases, leaving 12 bases between the germline ends. The CDR3 is CASSPDQGGYTF. The DNA for the CDR3 is TGTGCCAGCAGTCCGGACCAGGGGGGCTACACCTTC.

This chain connects TRBV4-2 to TRBJ2-5; TRBD2 aligns across 8 bases. The CDR3 extends over 14 amino acids. Germline lookup yields CDR1 LGHNA and CDR2 YNFKEQ. J lost 5 bases, V lost 1 base, and 3 bases had no gene match. The CDR3, as DNA: TGTGCCAGCAGCCAAGCGCTAGCGGGTGAGACCCAGTACTTC. Translated: CASSQALAGETQYF.

This chain uses TRBV25-1 with TRBJ2-7, with 7 bases identical to TRBD2. This CDR3 is 15 amino acids long. The germline V gene has CDR1 MGHDK and CDR2 SYGVNS. V gave up 1 base and J gave up 6 bases; unmatched junction bases: 9. DNA of the CDR3: TGTGCCAGCAGTGAATTTGGGACTACCACCCCCGAGCAGTACTTC. Protein sequence: CASSEFGTTTPEQYF.

The J gene is TRBJ1-1, the V gene TRBV2; the D is unclear. The germline V and J ends were trimmed by 4 bases and 1 base, with 7 bases remaining between them. The CDR3 is 13 amino acids. Germline CDR1 is SNHLY and CDR2 is FYNNEI. CDR3 protein: CASSARTNTEAFF. CDR3 DNA: TGTGCCAGCAGTGCCAGAACGAACACTGAAGCTTTCTTT.

This clone appeared a few times. This chain uses TRBV30 with TRBJ1-2; D gene ambiguous. This CDR3 is 11 amino acids long. Germline lookup yields CDR1 GTSNPN and CDR2 SVGIG (reference sequence). Trimming pared 4 bases from V and 3 bases from J, leaving 6 bases between. The CDR3 sequence is CAWKGDYGYTF. For the CDR3, the DNA is TGTGCCTGGAAGGGAGACTATGGCTACACCTTC.

V is TRBV6-1 and J is TRBJ1-6, with D hard to call. Between the trimmed V and J ends, which lost 0 bases and 7 bases, there was a span of 10 bases. CDR3 length: 15 amino acids. Germline V CDR1 and CDR2: MNHNS, SASEGT. DNA of the CDR3: TGTGCCAGCAGTGAAGCGCTGCCGAGGAATTCACCCCTCCACTTT. It codes for CASSEALPRNSPLHF.

This chain connects TRBV30 to TRBJ1-2, with D possibly matching TRBD1 (5 bases). CDR1 is GTSNPN, CDR2 SVGIG, per germline (reference sequence). The CDR3 has 14 amino acids. V gave up 3 bases and J gave up 4 bases, with 15 bases separating them. The CDR3 is CAWRRSGPSYGYTF. Written as DNA, the CDR3 is TGTGCCTGGAGGCGGTCAGGGCCGAGCTATGGCTACACCTTC.

The chain employs TRBV7-9 and TRBJ1-1; TRBD1 matches 9 bases. CDR3 size: 14 residues. Looked up from germline, CDR1 is SEHNR and CDR2 is FQNEAQ (reference sequence). V lost 11 bases and J lost 1; bases outside the gene matches: 8. The chain's CDR3 is CAFGTGSRNTEAFF. The CDR3 DNA sequence: TGTGCCTTTGGGACAGGGAGCCGGAACACTGAAGCTTTCTTT.

V is TRBV9 and J is TRBJ2-5; the match to TRBD2 covers 8 bases. CDR1 is SGDLS, CDR2 YYNGEE, per germline. Unmatched junction bases numbered 9, after V lost 4 bases and J lost 4 bases. This CDR3 comprises 15 residues. DNA for the CDR3: TGTGCCAGCAGCTCGATCCGGGGGGGGCGAGAGACCCAGTACTTC. Its translation is CASSSIRGGRETQYF.

For the CDR3, the DNA is TGCGCCAGCACCACCCTCCCGATGGGGCCCGATACGCAGTATTTT. Residues: CASTTLPMGPDTQYF. The chain employs TRBV5-1 and TRBJ2-3; tentatively, D is TRBD1 (5 bases). The CDR3 has 15 amino acids. The V end was cut by 6 bases, the J end by 6 bases, with 20 bases between. Germline loops: CDR1 SGHRS, CDR2 YFSETQ.

The gene calls are TRBV27 and TRBJ2-5, with 9 bases that match TRBD1. There are 13 residues in the CDR3. The V and J ends lost 6 bases and 5 bases, in that order; junction bases with no gene match: 4. The germline V gene has CDR1 MNHEY and CDR2 SMNVEV (reference sequence). The CDR3 loop is CASRQGAFETQYF. CDR3 bases: TGTGCCAGCAGACAGGGGGCGTTCGAGACCCAGTACTTC.

In DNA form, the CDR3 reads TGTGCCAGCAGCTTACAAGCCGAGCAGTTCTTC. Its translation is CASSLQAEQFF. V and J are TRBV7-2 and TRBJ2-1; D call uncertain. The germline gives CDR1 SGHTA, CDR2 FQGNSA. The CDR3 length is 11 residues. Trimming took off 2 bases at V and 10 bases at J, with 6 bases between the two ends.

The gene calls are TRBV11-1 and TRBJ2-7, with a weak D call TRBD1 (6 bases). The CDR3 extends over 16 amino acids. CDR1 is SGHAT and CDR2 is FQDESV in the germline V gene (reference sequence). V dropped 1 base and J dropped 0 bases, with 13 bases sitting between them. The CDR3 loop reads CASSLGLGTPSYEQYF. The CDR3 DNA is TGTGCCAGCAGCTTAGGTCTCGGGACACCCTCCTACGAGCAGTACTTC. The full variable domain, in which reference TRBV11-1 and TRBJ2-7 provide the parts outside the CDR3, is EAEVAQSPRYKITEKSQAVAFWCDPISGHATLYWYRQILGQGPELLVQFQDESVVDDSQLPKDRFSAERLKGVDSTLKIQPAELGDSAMYLCASSLGLGTPSYEQYFGPGTRLTVT.

The rearrangement links TRBV6-5 to TRBJ2-3, with a possible D match to TRBD2 (5 bases). V dropped 5 bases and J dropped 2 bases, with 11 bases sitting between them. CDR3 length equals 14 residues. Germline lookup yields CDR1 MNHEY and CDR2 SVGAGI. CDR3 bases: TGTGCCAGCAGTCTCCGGGATCCCACAGATACGCAGTATTTT. Its translation is CASSLRDPTDTQYF.

The rearrangement uses TRBV6-6 and TRBJ2-7, with 8 bases identical to TRBD2. CDR3 length equals 16 residues. V trimming: 0 bases; J trimming: 0 bases; junction bases outside the gene matches: 4. Germline CDR1 and CDR2: MNHNY and SVGAGI (reference sequence). The CDR3 DNA reads TGTGCCAGCAGTTACTCCGGGGGGGCCGGCTCCTACGAGCAGTACGTC. It is translated as CASSYSGGAGSYEQYV.

The V call is TRBV21-1, the J call TRBJ1-3; the table's D gene call, TRBD1, was not cross checked with the DNA. TRBV21-1 is classified as a pseudogene. CDR3 length equals 19 residues. The CDR3 spells CASSPTPLGHPLDGNTIYF. The DNA for the CDR3 is TGTGCCAGCAGCCCGACACCCCTCGGACATCCTTTAGATGGAAACACCATATATTTT.

The rearrangement links TRBV5-8 to TRBJ2-1, with TRBD2 as a possible D gene (5 bases). CDR3 size: 17 residues. Per germline, CDR1 SGHTS and CDR2 YDEGEE. The V end lost 0 bases, the J end lost 6 bases, and 19 bases lay between the germline ends. The DNA for the CDR3 is TGTGCCAGCAGCTTGGGGTATGGGAGCCCGGGTGGCAATGAGCAGTTCTTC. Its translation: CASSLGYGSPGGNEQFF.

The genes are TRBV7-2 and TRBJ2-3; 9 bases are shared with TRBD2. Germline loops: CDR1 SGHTA, CDR2 FQGNSA. The CDR3 has 15 amino acids. J was trimmed by 4 bases and V by 1 base; bases with no gene match: 3. The CDR3 region has the DNA TGTGCCAGCAGCTTAGTGGGACTAGCACCAGATACGCAGTATTTT. Translated: CASSLVGLAPDTQYF. Based on the CDR3 plus reference TRBV7-2 and TRBJ2-3, the full variable domain is GAGVSQSPSNKVTEKGKDVELRCDPISGHTALYWYRQSLGQGLEFLIYFQGNSAPDKSGLPSDRFSAERTGGSVSTLTIQRTQQEDSAVYLCASSLVGLAPDTQYFGPGTRLTVL.

The V and J genes are TRBV19 and TRBJ1-6, with unresolved D. There are 21 residues in the CDR3. V was shortened by 1 base and J by 6 bases, with 28 bases between the two germline ends. CDR1 is LNHDA, CDR2 SQIVND, per germline (reference sequence). CDR3 nucleotide sequence: TGTGCCAGTAGTATAGCTGGACCTTTTGGCAAGGGAGTTCTGCGTAATTCACCCCTCCACTTT. Encoded protein: CASSIAGPFGKGVLRNSPLHF.

The chain is built from TRBV6-6 and TRBJ2-3; 11 nucleotides agree with TRBD2. Germline V gives CDR1 MNHNY, CDR2 SVGAGI (reference sequence). The CDR3 is 15 amino acids. J was trimmed by 5 bases and V by 5 bases; bases with no gene match: 6. The CDR3 here is CASSEIAGGLDTQYF. The CDR3 DNA reads as TGTGCCAGCAGTGAGATAGCGGGGGGGTTAGATACGCAGTATTTT.

The CDR3 DNA sequence: TGTGCCAGCAGCTTGGTTGCAGGGTTTAATTCACCCCTCCACTTT. The encoded protein is CASSLVAGFNSPLHF. J is TRBJ1-6 and V is TRBV11-3; maybe TRBD1 (5 bases). Looked up from germline, CDR1 is SGHNT and CDR2 is YENEEA. This CDR3 has 15 residues. V lost 3 bases, J lost 6 bases, and 12 bases lay in between. The variable domain in full, completed from reference TRBV11-3 and TRBJ1-6, reads EAGVVQSPRYKIIEKKQPVAFWCNPISGHNTLYWYLQNLGQGPELLIRYENEEAVDDSQLPKDRFSAERLKGVDSTLKIQPAELGDSAVYLCASSLVAGFNSPLHFGNGTRLTVT.

Only a few counts were recorded for this clone. The V call is TRBV6-5, the J call TRBJ1-1; TRBD1 aligns across 8 bases. The germline CDR1 and CDR2 sequences are MNHEY and SVGAGI. The CDR3 is made up of 15 amino acids. The V and J ends lost 2 bases and 2 bases, in that order; junction bases with no gene match: 4. CDR3: CASSYGTGHNTEAFF. Written as DNA, the CDR3 is TGTGCCAGCAGTTACGGGACAGGACATAACACTGAAGCTTTCTTT.